This TCR beta chain was observed in a study of cytomegalovirus exposure and HLA in healthy donors. Notes on the study in general: In vitro data verified a few CMV-associated chains as specific for CMV antigens. Most TCRs appeared rarely, but some public TCRs recurred in many donors.

Regarding this clone: The antigen remains unidentified.

Germline CDR1 and CDR2: LNHNV and YYDKDF (reference sequence). Unmatched junction bases numbered 6, after V lost 4 bases and J lost 1 base. The CDR3 consists of 15 residues. Measured with immunoSEQ multiplex PCR; TCRdb has only the in-frame clones, and not every one. The sample shows tens of thousands of clones, 96% of them seen only once. The chain recombines TRBV15 with TRBJ1-2; TRBD1 agrees at 7 bases. The TCR was taken from a man aged 18 to 30 in good health and CMV-seronegative. The sequenced sample was PBMCs. CDR3 DNA sequence: TGTGCCACCAGCATTTATAGGGACAGTAACTATGGCTACACCTTC. Translating it yields CATSIYRDSNYGYTF.